This T cell receptor (beta chain) was found in a study of identifying expanded T cells in peripheral blood. With respect to this clone: Antigen: not known.

Whole-study findings and limits: Over about two and four weeks, about 16.4 and 19 clones changed, versus approximately 1.2 between replicates.

Only in-frame clones appear in the TCRdb table, and some are missing; sequencing was by immunoSEQ multiplex PCR. This table has approximately 110,000 clones, roughly nine tenths appearing once. The V end was cut by 9 bases, the J end by 3 bases, with 15 bases between. There are 13 residues in the CDR3. The germline CDR1 and CDR2 sequences are WSHSY and SAAADI. This receptor was taken from a person between 18 and 75 years old in good health. The chain couples TRBV10-2 to TRBJ2-7; weak D call: TRBD2 (5 bases). Source material: blood. The CDR3 sequence: CARGPSGSYEQYF. CDR3 nucleotides: TGCGCCAGGGGTCCGTCGGGGAGCTACGAGCAGTACTTC.